Presented here are 4 T cell receptor beta chains from one specimen sequenced in a study of blood T cell repertoires in COVID-19. TCRdb's table, derived via immunoSEQ multiplex PCR, lists solely in-frame clones and lacks some. The table has under 200,000 clones, 80% to 90% seen once. The sample comprised peripheral blood. Receptors were obtained from a man between 18 and 35 years old with active or convalescent COVID-19.

This clone is a singleton in its sample. J is TRBJ2-7 and V is TRBV7-2; no clear D gene. V was trimmed by 2 bases and J by 1 base, leaving 9 bases between them. Per the germline V gene, CDR1 is SGHTA and CDR2 is FQGNSA. The CDR3 is made up of 14 amino acids. The CDR3 loop reads CASSLNAKSYEQYF. CDR3 in DNA: TGTGCCAGCAGCTTAAACGCGAAATCCTACGAGCAGTACTTC. The full variable domain, completed using reference TRBV7-2 and TRBJ2-7, is GAGVSQSPSNKVTEKGKDVELRCDPISGHTALYWYRQSLGQGLEFLIYFQGNSAPDKSGLPSDRFSAERTGGSVSTLTIQRTQQEDSAVYLCASSLNAKSYEQYFGPGTRLTVT.

The chain combines TRBV5-4 with TRBJ2-5; TRBD1 aligns across 7 bases. V was pared by 1 base and J by 5 bases, with 14 bases of the junction left unmatched. Germline values: CDR1 SGHNT, CDR2 YYREEE (reference sequence). This CDR3 has 17 residues. DNA of the CDR3: TGTGCCAGCAGCTTGAGGAAGGCAGGGGGATTCCGTGAGACCCAGTACTTC. Protein product: CASSLRKAGGFRETQYF. Based on the CDR3 plus reference TRBV5-4 and TRBJ2-5, the full variable domain is ETGVTQSPTHLIKTRGQQVTLRCSSQSGHNTVSWYQQALGQGPQFIFQYYREEENGRGNFPPRFSGLQFPNYSSELNVNALELDDSALYLCASSLRKAGGFRETQYFGPGTRLLVL.

V usage is TRBV15 and J usage is TRBJ1-2, with 9 positions matching TRBD1. This CDR3 spans 15 amino acids. CDR1 LNHNV and CDR2 YYDKDF come from the germline V gene (reference sequence). The junction had 5 bases not matched to a gene; V was cut back by 3 bases and J by 3 bases. The CDR3 nucleotides are TGTGCCACCAGCAGCCAACAGGGGGCCCACTATGGCTACACCTTC. Protein: CATSSQQGAHYGYTF.

The rearrangement joins TRBV9 to TRBJ2-2; D is possibly TRBD1 (6 bases). The CDR3 length is 13 residues. Trimming stripped 8 bases from V and 1 base from J, with 9 bases between. In germline, CDR1 is SGDLS, CDR2 YYNGEE. This CDR3 is CASTGRNTGELFF. The CDR3 DNA sequence: TGTGCCAGTACAGGGAGGAACACCGGGGAGCTGTTTTTT.